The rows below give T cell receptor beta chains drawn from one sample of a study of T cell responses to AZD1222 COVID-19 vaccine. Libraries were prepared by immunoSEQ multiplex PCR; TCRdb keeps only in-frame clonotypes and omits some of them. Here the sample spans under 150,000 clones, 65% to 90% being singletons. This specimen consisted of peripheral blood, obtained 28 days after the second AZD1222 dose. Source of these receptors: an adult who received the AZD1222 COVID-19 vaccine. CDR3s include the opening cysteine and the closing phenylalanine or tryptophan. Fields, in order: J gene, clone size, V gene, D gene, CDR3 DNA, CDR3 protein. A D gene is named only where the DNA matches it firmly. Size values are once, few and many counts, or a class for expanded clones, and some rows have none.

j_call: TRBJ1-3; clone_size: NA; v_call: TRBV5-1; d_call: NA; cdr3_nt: TGCGCCAGCAGCTCGGACGGGTCATCTGGAAACACCATATATTTT; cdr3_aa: CASSSDGSSGNTIYF
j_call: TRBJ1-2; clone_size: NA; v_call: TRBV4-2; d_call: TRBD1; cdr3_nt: TGTGCCAGCAGCCTCGGACAGGAGAACGATGGCTACACCTTC; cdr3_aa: CASSLGQENDGYTF
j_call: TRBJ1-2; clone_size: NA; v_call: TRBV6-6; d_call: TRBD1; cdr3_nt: TGTGCCAGCAGGGGGACAGGGCGGATCTATGGCTACACCTTC; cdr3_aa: CASRGTGRIYGYTF
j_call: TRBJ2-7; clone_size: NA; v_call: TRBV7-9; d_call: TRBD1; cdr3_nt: TGTGCCAGCAGCACCCGGGACAGGGAGCTCGAGCAGTACTTC; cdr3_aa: CASSTRDRELEQYF
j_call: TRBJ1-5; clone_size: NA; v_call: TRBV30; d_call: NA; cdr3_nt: TGTGCCTGGAACCGGCAAGTCGATCAGCCCCAGCATTTT; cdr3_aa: CAWNRQVDQPQHF
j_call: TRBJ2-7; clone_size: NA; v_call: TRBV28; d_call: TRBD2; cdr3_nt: TGTGCCAGCAGAAGACTAGCGGGGGCCTTCTACGAGCAGTACTTC; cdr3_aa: CASRRLAGAFYEQYF
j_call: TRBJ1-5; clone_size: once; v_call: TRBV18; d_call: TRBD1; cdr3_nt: TGTGCCAGCTCACCGGGACAGAGTTACAATCAGCCCCAGCATTTT; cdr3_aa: CASSPGQSYNQPQHF
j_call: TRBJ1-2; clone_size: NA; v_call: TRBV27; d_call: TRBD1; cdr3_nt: TGTGCCAGCAGTTTAAGGGGACAGGGAGGGGCCTATGGCTACACCTTC; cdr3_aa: CASSLRGQGGAYGYTF
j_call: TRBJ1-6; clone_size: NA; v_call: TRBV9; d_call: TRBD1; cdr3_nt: TGTGCCAGCAGCGGGAACCGGGACAGGCCTAATTCACCCCTCCACTTT; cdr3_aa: CASSGNRDRPNSPLHF
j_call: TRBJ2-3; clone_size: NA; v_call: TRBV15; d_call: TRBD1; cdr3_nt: TGTGCCACCATGACCCTTACCGGGACAGGGAGCACAGATACGCAGTATTTT; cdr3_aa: CATMTLTGTGSTDTQYF
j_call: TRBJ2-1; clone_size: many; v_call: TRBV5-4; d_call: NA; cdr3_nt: TGTGCCAGCACCCGTATAAGGGGGGCCTACAATGAGCAGTTCTTC; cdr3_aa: CASTRIRGAYNEQFF
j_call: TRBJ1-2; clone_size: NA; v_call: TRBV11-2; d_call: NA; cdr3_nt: TGTGCCAGCAGCCCAACGACAGGTTGGAGCGGCTACACCTTC; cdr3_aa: CASSPTTGWSGYTF
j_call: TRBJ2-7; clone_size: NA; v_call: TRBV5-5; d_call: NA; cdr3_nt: TGTGCCAGCAGCTTGGGGGTCTCCTACGAGCAGTACTTC; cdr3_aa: CASSLGVSYEQYF
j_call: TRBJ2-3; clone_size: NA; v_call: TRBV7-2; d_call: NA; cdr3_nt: TGTGCCAGCAGCTCGCGTTACCGAACTAGAGATACGCAGTATTTT; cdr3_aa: CASSSRYRTRDTQYF
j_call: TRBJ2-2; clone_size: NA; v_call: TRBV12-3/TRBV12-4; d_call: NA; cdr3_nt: TGTGCCAGCAGTTTTCCTGGGGAGCTGTTTTTT; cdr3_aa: CASSFPGELFF
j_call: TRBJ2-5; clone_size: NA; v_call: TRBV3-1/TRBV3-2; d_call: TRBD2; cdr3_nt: TGTGCCAGCAGGGGAGGACTAGCGAAAGAGACCCAGTACTTC; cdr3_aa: CASRGGLAKETQYF
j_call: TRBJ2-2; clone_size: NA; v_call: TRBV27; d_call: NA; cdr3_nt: TGTGCCAGCAGTTATAGAACTGGGGGTACCGGGGAGCTGTTTTTT; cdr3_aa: CASSYRTGGTGELFF
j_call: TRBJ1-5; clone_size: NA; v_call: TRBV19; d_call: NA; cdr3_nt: TGTGCCAGTAGCAAACTTGCGGGGCAGGATTATAGCAATCAGCCCCAGCATTTT; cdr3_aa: CASSKLAGQDYSNQPQHF
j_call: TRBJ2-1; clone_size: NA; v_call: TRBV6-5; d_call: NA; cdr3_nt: TGTGCCAGCAGCCGCCCCACGGAACACAATGAGCAGTTCTTC; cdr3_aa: CASSRPTEHNEQFF
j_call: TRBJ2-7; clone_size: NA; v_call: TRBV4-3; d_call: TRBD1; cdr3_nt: TGCGCCAGCAGCCAAGATTGGGACAGGGTCGGGTACGAGCAGTACTTC; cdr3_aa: CASSQDWDRVGYEQYF
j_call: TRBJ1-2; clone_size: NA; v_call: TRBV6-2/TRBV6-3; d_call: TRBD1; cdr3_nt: TGTGCCAGCAGTAGGCCCGGGACAGCTAACTATGGCTACACCTTC; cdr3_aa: CASSRPGTANYGYTF
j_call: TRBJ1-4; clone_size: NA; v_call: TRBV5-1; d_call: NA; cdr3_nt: TGCGCCAGCAGCCCTCGGGCAACCGGGAAAAAACTGTTTTTT; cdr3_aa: CASSPRATGKKLFF
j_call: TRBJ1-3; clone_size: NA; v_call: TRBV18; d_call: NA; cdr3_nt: TGTGCCAGCTCACCACAGGAACGCTCTGGAAACACCATATATTTT; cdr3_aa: CASSPQERSGNTIYF
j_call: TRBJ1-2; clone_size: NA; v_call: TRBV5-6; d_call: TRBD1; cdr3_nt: TGTGCCAGCAGCCGGACAGGGGGCGGCTATGGCTACACCTTC; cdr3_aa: CASSRTGGGYGYTF
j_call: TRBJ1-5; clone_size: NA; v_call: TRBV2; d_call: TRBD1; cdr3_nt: TGTGCCAGCAAGGGCAGGTCAACTCCAGGGGGGTATCAGCCCCAGCATTTT; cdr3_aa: CASKGRSTPGGYQPQHF
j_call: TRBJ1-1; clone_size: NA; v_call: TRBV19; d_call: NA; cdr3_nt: TGTGCCAGTAGCGGCGGGGCAGTTGAAGCTTTCTTT; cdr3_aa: CASSGGAVEAFF
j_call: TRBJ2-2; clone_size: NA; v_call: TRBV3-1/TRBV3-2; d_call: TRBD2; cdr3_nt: TGTGCCAGCAGCCGGGAGGGCGGGGAGCTGTTTTTT; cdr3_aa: CASSREGGELFF
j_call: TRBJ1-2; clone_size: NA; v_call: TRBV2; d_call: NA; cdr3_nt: TGTGCCAGCACCCGTCAGGACTATGGCTACACCTTC; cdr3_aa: CASTRQDYGYTF
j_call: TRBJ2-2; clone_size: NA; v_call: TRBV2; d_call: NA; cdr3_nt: TGTGCCAGCTCTAGGAACACCGGGGAGCTGTTTTTT; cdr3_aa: CASSRNTGELFF
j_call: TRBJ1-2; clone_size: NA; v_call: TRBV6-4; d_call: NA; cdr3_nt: TGTGCCAGCAGTGACTCTAGGACTACACATGGCTACACCTTC; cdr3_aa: CASSDSRTTHGYTF
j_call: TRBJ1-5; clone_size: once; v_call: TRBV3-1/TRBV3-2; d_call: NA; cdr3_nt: TGTGCCAGCAGCCAACGACCAGAGGGACATTCCCAGCCCCAGCATTTT; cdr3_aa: CASSQRPEGHSQPQHF
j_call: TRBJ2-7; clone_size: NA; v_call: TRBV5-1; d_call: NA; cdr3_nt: TGCGCCAGCAGCTTGGACACTTCCTACGAGCAGTACTTC; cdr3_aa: CASSLDTSYEQYF
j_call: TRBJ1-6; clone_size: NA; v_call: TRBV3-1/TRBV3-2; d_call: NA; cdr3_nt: TGTGCCAGCAGCCGAAACCCGACAGGCTATTCACCCCTCCACTTT; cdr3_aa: CASSRNPTGYSPLHF
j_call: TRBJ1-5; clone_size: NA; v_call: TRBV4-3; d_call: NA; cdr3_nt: TGCGCCAGCAGCCAAAGAACCGAACCTGGCGGGCCCCAGCATTTT; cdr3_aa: CASSQRTEPGGPQHF
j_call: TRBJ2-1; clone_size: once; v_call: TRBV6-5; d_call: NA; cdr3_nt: TGTGCCAGCAGTCCCTCGGGTCCCCCCAGCAATGAGCAGTTCTTC; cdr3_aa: CASSPSGPPSNEQFF
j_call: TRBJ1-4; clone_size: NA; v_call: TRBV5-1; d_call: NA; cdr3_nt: TGCGCCAGCAGCCACGGCAGAAGGGGAATAGAAAATGAAAAACTGTTTTTT; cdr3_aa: CASSHGRRGIENEKLFF
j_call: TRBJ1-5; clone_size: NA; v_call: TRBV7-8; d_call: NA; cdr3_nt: TGTGCCAGCAGCCCGACGGGGGGGGCCCAGCATTTT; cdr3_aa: CASSPTGGAQHF
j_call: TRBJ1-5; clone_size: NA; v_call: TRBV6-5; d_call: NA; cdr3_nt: TGTGCCAGCAGTCAGGTTAACAGGGCACAGCCCCAGCATTTT; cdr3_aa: CASSQVNRAQPQHF
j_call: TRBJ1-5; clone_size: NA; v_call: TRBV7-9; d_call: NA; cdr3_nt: TGTGCCAGCAGCGGAAACGCTGGTCAGCCCCAGCATTTT; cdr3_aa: CASSGNAGQPQHF
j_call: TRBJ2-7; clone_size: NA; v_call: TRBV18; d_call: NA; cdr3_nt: TGTGCCAGCTCACCCGGGACCCACGGACACGAGCAGTACTTC; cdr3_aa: CASSPGTHGHEQYF
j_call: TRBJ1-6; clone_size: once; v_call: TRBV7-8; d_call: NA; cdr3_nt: TGTGCCAGCAGCTTCCTCGGACTTGGGCTTAATTCACCCCTCCACTTT; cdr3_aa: CASSFLGLGLNSPLHF